This TCR beta chain was recorded in a study of cytomegalovirus exposure and HLA in healthy donors. In this sample, this clone turned up a few times. This CDR3 region has 16 residues. CDR1 MNHNS and CDR2 SASEGT come from the germline V gene. Germline trimming cut 0 bases from V and 2 bases from J; bases unmatched to any gene: 1. Among the donors, all were healthy bone marrow donors. Whereas donors were nominally healthy upon sampling, unrecorded immune exposures were probable. The PCR employed 60 Vbeta primers together with 13 Jbeta primers. Sequencing used immunoSEQ multiplex PCR; TCRdb keeps in-frame clones, though not all of them. The sample yields 150,000 to 200,000 clones, 78% seen once.

The genes are TRBV6-1 and TRBJ2-1, with 10 bases that match TRBD2. Sample: PBMCs. The sequence was obtained from a female donor in good health and CMV-seronegative. Here the CDR3 reads CASSEALAGAYNEQFF. The CDR3 nucleotides are TGTGCCAGCAGTGAAGCGCTAGCGGGAGCCTACAATGAGCAGTTCTTC.